This T cell receptor beta chain comes out of a study of blood T cell repertoires in COVID-19. Overall study: Samples of COVID-19 (acute and convalescent) were obtained from the United States, Italy and Spain.

Sequencing used immunoSEQ multiplex PCR; TCRdb keeps in-frame clones, though not all of them. The sample yields 81,000 or so clones, around 89% seen once. Deletions cut 3 bases from V and 7 bases from J, with 12 bases between. The germline V gene has CDR1 PRHDT and CDR2 FYEKMQ (reference sequence). The CDR3 has 14 residues. The sequence came from a man in his 70s with active or convalescent COVID-19. This rearrangement joins TRBV13 to TRBJ1-4, with a weak D call TRBD1 (6 bases). Input material: peripheral blood. The CDR3 protein is CASSFRGFGEKLFF. The CDR3 nucleotides read TGTGCCAGCAGCTTCAGGGGATTCGGTGAAAAACTGTTTTTT.